This entry lists 28 T cell receptor beta chains sequenced from one sample in a study of T cell changes during pregnancy in multiple sclerosis. Profiled with immunoSEQ multiplex PCR; TCRdb holds only in-frame clones, not every one. The sample carries 60,000 to 65,000 clones, around 90% recorded once. Source: peripheral blood, taken in the second trimester of pregnancy. The receptors were gathered from a female donor in good health, enrolled as a control in a pregnancy study.

The DNA for the CDR3 is TGTGCCAGCAGTTTTTACGGGGGAGTATTTACAGATACGCAGTATTTT. Translated, it gives CASSFYGGVFTDTQYF. The rearrangement uses TRBV27 and TRBJ2-3, with TRBD2 as a possible D gene (6 bases). The V end lost 3 bases, the J end lost 3 bases, and 16 bases lay between the germline ends. CDR1 and CDR2 from the germline V gene are MNHEY and SMNVEV (reference sequence). The CDR3 contains 16 residues.

This clone showed up just once. The rearrangement links TRBV14 to TRBJ2-1; 12 positions match TRBD2. Germline CDR1 and CDR2: SGHDN and FVKESK. The junction had 1 base not matched to a gene; V was cut back by 9 bases and J by 4 bases. This CDR3 has 13 amino acids. CDR3 sequence (DNA): TGTGCCAGTGGGACTAGCGGGTACAATGAGCAGTTCTTC. Translating it yields CASGTSGYNEQFF.

The chain uses TRBV7-9 and TRBJ1-4, with 7 bases that match TRBD1. Trimming took 1 base from V and 7 from J; bases not matched to a gene: 9. The length of the CDR3 is 16 residues. The germline CDR1 and CDR2 sequences are SEHNR and FQNEAQ (reference sequence). CDR3 amino acids: CASSLGERGGGEKLFF. The CDR3 region has the DNA TGTGCCAGCAGCTTAGGCGAACGAGGGGGCGGTGAAAAACTGTTTTTT.

This clone was detected only a few times. The chain recombines TRBV18 with TRBJ1-1; tentative D call: TRBD1 (5 bases). This CDR3 is 17 amino acids long. V lost 6 bases and J lost 1, with 21 bases in between. The V gene's germline CDR1 is KGHSH and CDR2 LQKENI. The CDR3 DNA reads as TGTGCCAGCTCCCAAATACCTCAACAGGTTTGGAACACTGAAGCTTTCTTT. It encodes CASSQIPQQVWNTEAFF. The variable domain in full, with the rest retrieved from reference TRBV18 and TRBJ1-1, is NAGVMQNPRHLVRRRGQEARLRCSPMKGHSHVYWYRQLPEEGLKFMVYLQKENIIDESGMPKERFSAEFPKEGPSILRIQQVVRGDSAAYFCASSQIPQQVWNTEAFFGQGTRLTVV.

J is TRBJ2-1 and V is TRBV19; D is unclear. Germline V gives CDR1 LNHDA, CDR2 SQIVND (reference sequence). CDR3 size: 15 residues. V was shortened by 7 bases and J by 3 bases, with 16 bases between the two germline ends. The CDR3 DNA sequence: TGTGCCAGTACCCGCAACTCTAATAACTACAATGAGCAGTTCTTC. It encodes CASTRNSNNYNEQFF.

This clone has a single count. The rearrangement links TRBV27 to TRBJ1-5, with a weak D call TRBD1 (6 bases). The germline V and J ends were trimmed by 5 bases and 8 bases, with 13 bases remaining between them. CDR3 length: 13 residues. Germline values: CDR1 MNHEY, CDR2 SMNVEV (reference sequence). The CDR3 protein is CASSHQGREPQHF. The CDR3 nucleotides read TGTGCCAGCAGTCATCAGGGGAGGGAGCCCCAGCATTTT.

V is TRBV11-2 and J is TRBJ2-7; the match to TRBD1 covers 9 bases. V lost 2 bases, J lost 5 bases, and 4 bases stayed unmatched. CDR1 is SGHAT, CDR2 FQNNGV, per germline. This CDR3 region has 14 residues. The CDR3 DNA sequence: TGTGCCAGCAGCTTACGGACAGGGGTCCACGAGCAGTACTTC. Translation gives CASSLRTGVHEQYF.

This chain links TRBV7-6 with TRBJ1-2; D is possibly TRBD1 (5 bases). This CDR3 has 14 residues. V was shortened by 3 bases and J by 2 bases, with 10 bases between the two germline ends. Germline loops: CDR1 SGHVS, CDR2 FNYEAQ. CDR3: CASSLGGLNYGYTF. For the CDR3, the DNA is TGTGCCAGCAGCTTGGGGGGACTGAACTATGGCTACACCTTC.

The genes are TRBV18 and TRBJ2-7, with D uncertain. The CDR3 is 13 residues long. V dropped 0 bases and J dropped 4 bases, with 7 bases sitting between them. Germline loops: CDR1 KGHSH, CDR2 LQKENI. The CDR3 DNA follows: TGTGCCAGCTCACCACCTGGCGGATACGAGCAGTACTTC. This sequence encodes CASSPPGGYEQYF.

The chain is built from TRBV6-6 and TRBJ2-4; D may be TRBD2 (5 bases). Germline assignment: CDR1 MNHNY and CDR2 SVGAGI (reference sequence). The CDR3 is made up of 13 amino acids. Trimming took 6 bases from V and 7 from J, leaving 13 bases between them. The CDR3, as DNA: TGTGCCAGCAGCCAACAGAGGGCTAACATTCAGTACTTC. Translating it yields CASSQQRANIQYF.

The chain has TRBV2 and TRBJ2-2, with D possibly TRBD1 on 5 matching bases. This CDR3 has 14 amino acids. Germline V lookup: CDR1 SNHLY, CDR2 FYNNEI. The V end was cut by 8 bases, the J end by 0 bases, with 10 bases between. CDR3 sequence: CASQRQTNTGELFF. CDR3 coding DNA: TGTGCCAGCCAACGACAGACGAACACCGGGGAGCTGTTTTTT.

The chain is built from TRBV7-9 and TRBJ2-7; possible D gene TRBD1, 5 bases. The germline V gene has CDR1 SEHNR and CDR2 FQNEAQ (reference sequence). Between the trimmed V and J ends, which lost 2 bases and 9 bases, there was a span of 14 bases. The length of the CDR3 is 13 residues. CDR3 DNA sequence: TGTGCCAGCAGCTTACCGGACACTATGTGGCAGTACTTC. Translated, it gives CASSLPDTMWQYF.

The V and J genes are TRBV6-1 and TRBJ2-1; TRBD2 aligns across 8 bases. CDR3 length equals 16 residues. The germline V gene has CDR1 MNHNS and CDR2 SASEGT. Losses at the gene ends were 3 bases for V and 2 bases for J; bases not matched to a gene: 6. CDR3 coding DNA: TGTGCCAGCAGTGAGCTAACTAGCGGTCCCTACAATGAGCAGTTCTTC. Protein sequence: CASSELTSGPYNEQFF.

This chain links TRBV6-1 with TRBJ2-3, with TRBD2 identical over 10 bases. The germline CDR1 and CDR2 sequences are MNHNS and SASEGT. The CDR3 consists of 15 residues. The ends lost 6 bases at V and 5 bases at J; junction bases unmatched: 8. Here the CDR3 DNA reads TGTGCCAGCAGCTCGCTAGCGGGAGTTCTAGATACGCAGTATTTT. Protein sequence: CASSSLAGVLDTQYF.

The chain employs TRBV5-1 and TRBJ2-1; 11 nucleotides match TRBD2. Germline trimming cut 0 bases from V and 7 bases from J; bases unmatched to any gene: 3. Germline V gene data show CDR1 as SGHRS and CDR2 as YFSETQ. This CDR3 comprises 15 residues. In DNA, the CDR3 is TGCGCCAGCAGCTTGGAAATAGCGGGAGGGAATGAGCAGTTCTTC. This gives the protein CASSLEIAGGNEQFF. The full variable domain, in which reference TRBV5-1 and TRBJ2-1 provide the parts outside the CDR3, is KAGVTQTPRYLIKTRGQQVTLSCSPISGHRSVSWYQQTPGQGLQFLFEYFSETQRNKGNFPGRFSGRQFSNSRSEMNVSTLELGDSALYLCASSLEIAGGNEQFFGPGTRLTVL.

To note about this clone: The identical CDR3 is also encoded by other nucleotide sequences in the sample. The V call is TRBV4-1, the J call TRBJ2-7, with a possible D match to TRBD2 (7 bases). The CDR3 spans 14 residues. Germline V CDR1 and CDR2: MGHRA, YSYEKL. V shed 0 bases and J shed 5 bases, with 11 bases lying between them. CDR3: CASSQDQGRDEQYF. CDR3 nucleotides: TGCGCCAGCAGCCAAGATCAGGGGAGGGACGAGCAGTACTTC.

The chain links TRBV7-9 to TRBJ2-1; a possible D gene is TRBD1 (6 bases). CDR3 length equals 16 residues. V dropped 2 bases and J dropped 6 bases, with 17 bases sitting between them. Germline values: CDR1 SEHNR, CDR2 FQNEAQ (reference sequence). This CDR3 reads CASSLTAGQNGNEQFF. CDR3 in DNA: TGTGCCAGCAGCTTAACGGCCGGACAGAACGGCAATGAGCAGTTCTTC.

CDR3: CASRPGQGENYEQYF. DNA of the CDR3: TGTGCCAGCAGACCTGGACAGGGGGAGAACTACGAGCAGTACTTC. The chain couples TRBV7-2 to TRBJ2-7; 10 bases fit TRBD1. Germline CDR1 is SGHTA and CDR2 is FQGNSA. CDR3 length: 15 residues. J was trimmed by 3 bases and V by 6 bases; bases with no gene match: 8.

This chain links TRBV18 with TRBJ2-1; D is unresolved. The CDR3 has 14 residues. Trimming stripped 0 bases from V and 6 bases from J, with 9 bases between. Germline V gives CDR1 KGHSH, CDR2 LQKENI. The CDR3: CASSPPNSINEQFF. CDR3 nucleotides: TGTGCCAGCTCACCACCGAACAGTATCAATGAGCAGTTCTTC.

This chain joins TRBV18 and TRBJ2-7; weak D call: TRBD2 (5 bases). In germline, CDR1 is KGHSH, CDR2 LQKENI. The V and J ends lost 3 bases and 5 bases respectively, with 11 bases between them. This CDR3 has 13 amino acids. The CDR3 DNA is TGTGCCAGCTCACCTTATAGCGAGCACGAGCAGTACTTC. This gives the protein CASSPYSEHEQYF.

The J gene is TRBJ2-3, the V gene TRBV6-6; 10 bases match TRBD2. This CDR3 contains 15 residues. Per the germline V gene, CDR1 is MNHNY and CDR2 is SVGAGI (reference sequence). V was clipped by 7 bases and J by 2 bases; unmatched bases: 6. The CDR3 sequence is CASTTLAGFTDTQYF. The DNA of the CDR3 is TGTGCCAGCACCACACTAGCGGGGTTCACAGATACGCAGTATTTT.

The V call is TRBV12-5, the J call TRBJ2-1, with a possible D match to TRBD2 (6 bases). Germline assignment: CDR1 LGHNT and CDR2 FRNRAP. Between the trimmed V and J ends, which lost 6 bases and 10 bases, there was a span of 16 bases. The CDR3 has 13 amino acids. The CDR3 protein is CASGQEGPGEQFF. CDR3 DNA sequence: TGTGCTAGTGGGCAGGAGGGGCCGGGAGAGCAGTTCTTC.

J is TRBJ1-4 and V is TRBV5-1; no clear D. Germline V gives CDR1 SGHRS, CDR2 YFSETQ. The V end lost 7 bases, the J end lost 0 bases, and 16 bases lay between the germline ends. This CDR3 region has 16 residues. The DNA of the CDR3 is TGCGCCAGCTCGCCAAGATCGGGAGCAACTAATGAAAAACTGTTTTTT. The encoded protein is CASSPRSGATNEKLFF.

The J gene is TRBJ2-3, the V gene TRBV4-2, with TRBD2 identical over 10 bases. The trim removed 1 base at V and 4 bases at J, leaving 5 bases unmatched. This CDR3 is 16 amino acids long. From germline, CDR1 is LGHNA and CDR2 YNFKEQ. The CDR3 loop reads CASSQGPAGGADTQYF. The CDR3 DNA follows: TGTGCCAGCAGCCAAGGGCCAGCGGGGGGGGCAGATACGCAGTATTTT.

This chain's CDR3 is CASSFQGQGSGANVLTF. CDR3 bases: TGTGCCAGCAGTTTTCAGGGACAGGGGTCAGGGGCCAACGTCCTGACTTTC. The chain uses TRBV28 and TRBJ2-6; 10 positions agree with TRBD1. Germline CDR1 MDHEN, CDR2 SYDVKM. V lost 3 bases and J lost 4; bases outside the gene matches: 6. This CDR3 region has 17 residues.

The rearrangement joins TRBV13 to TRBJ2-1; possible D gene TRBD2, 7 bases. Trimming took 0 bases from V and 4 from J, leaving 16 bases between them. This CDR3 contains 17 residues. Germline V gene lookup returns CDR1 PRHDT and CDR2 FYEKMQ (reference sequence). This CDR3 is CASSLGYRGRGYNEQFF. CDR3 sequence (DNA): TGTGCCAGCAGCTTAGGCTATAGGGGGAGGGGGTACAATGAGCAGTTCTTC.

The V call is TRBV7-9, the J call TRBJ2-1, with D maybe TRBD2 (6 bases). The V gene lost 4 bases and the J gene lost 3 bases, with 7 bases spanning the gap. Germline CDR1 reads SEHNR; CDR2 reads FQNEAQ (reference sequence). CDR3 size: 13 residues. For the CDR3, the DNA is TGTGCCAGCAGCTCGCGGGACTACAATGAGCAGTTCTTC. This gives the protein CASSSRDYNEQFF.

The chain has TRBV27 and TRBJ2-2; 7 positions match TRBD1. The CDR3 has 15 residues. CDR1 and CDR2 (germline): MNHEY, SMNVEV (reference sequence). Unmatched junction bases numbered 4, after V lost 2 bases and J lost 4 bases. The CDR3 DNA reads as TGTGCCAGCAGTTTAACAGGGGCGAGCACCGGGGAGCTGTTTTTT. Translating gives CASSLTGASTGELFF.